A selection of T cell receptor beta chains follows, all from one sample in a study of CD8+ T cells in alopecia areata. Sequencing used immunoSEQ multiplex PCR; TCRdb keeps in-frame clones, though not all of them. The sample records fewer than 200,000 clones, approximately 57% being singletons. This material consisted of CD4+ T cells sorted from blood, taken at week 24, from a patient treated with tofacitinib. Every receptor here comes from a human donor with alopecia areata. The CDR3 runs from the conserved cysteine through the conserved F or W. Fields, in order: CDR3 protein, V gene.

CDR3aa: CASSEGGTNEKLFF; v_gene: TRBV2
CDR3aa: CSAPPGGQGDTQYF; v_gene: TRBV29-1
CDR3aa: CAWSETASNQPQHF; v_gene: TRBV30
CDR3aa: CASSLGSYEQYF; v_gene: TRBV25-1
CDR3aa: CASRILPGTSGGFSTDTQYF; v_gene: TRBV27
CDR3aa: CASSALLGLAGGDTQYF; v_gene: TRBV25-1
CDR3aa: CAWNGGASGRTDTQYF; v_gene: TRBV30
CDR3aa: CASNGVRNTEAFF; v_gene: TRBV25-1
CDR3aa: CSVPTSGGAIGADTQYF; v_gene: TRBV29-1
CDR3aa: CASSDRVVFSTDTQYF; v_gene: TRBV2
CDR3aa: CASRKRPTDTQYF; v_gene: TRBV7-2
CDR3aa: CAISETSGQGWSYEQYF; v_gene: TRBV10-3
CDR3aa: CSGKKDTQYF; v_gene: TRBV29-1
CDR3aa: CASSHGSGNTIYF; v_gene: TRBV25-1
CDR3aa: CASSLDGMGTEAFF; v_gene: TRBV5-1
CDR3aa: CATSRDRAKGNTEAFF; v_gene: TRBV15
CDR3aa: CASSINPGGPEQYF; v_gene: TRBV11-2
CDR3aa: CASSPQGQVNTEAFF; v_gene: TRBV18
CDR3aa: CSVEDLLEGKLRNEQFF; v_gene: TRBV29-1
CDR3aa: CASSEVQYSNQPQHF; v_gene: TRBV6-1
CDR3aa: CASSAASVSYEQYF; v_gene: TRBV6-1
CDR3aa: CSAPETGGEETQYF; v_gene: TRBV29-1
CDR3aa: CAWSTSGVEQYF; v_gene: TRBV30
CDR3aa: CASSQGALSNQPQHF; v_gene: TRBV4-1
CDR3aa: CAWSVLSGTGSYGYTF; v_gene: TRBV30
CDR3aa: CASSIETGGREQYF; v_gene: TRBV19
CDR3aa: CASSPPWGLQETQYF; v_gene: TRBV5-6
CDR3aa: CSVEALGYSGNTIYF; v_gene: TRBV29-1
CDR3aa: CAWRITGTGSRRGYTF; v_gene: TRBV30
CDR3aa: CASSRTRRRGEGYGYTF; v_gene: TRBV23-1
CDR3aa: CASILQGAADTQYF; v_gene: TRBV2
CDR3aa: CAGEREHTDTQYF; v_gene: TRBV30
CDR3aa: CASRPQVSGLLYEQYF; v_gene: TRBV5-1
CDR3aa: CSVPPGQGEVNYGYTF; v_gene: TRBV29-1
CDR3aa: CASSPGQGGGNTQYF; v_gene: TRBV5-1
CDR3aa: CASSYSPDF; v_gene: TRBV6-5
CDR3aa: CASSEAGQEYNEQFF; v_gene: TRBV2
CDR3aa: CAWSPPTDTQYF; v_gene: TRBV30
CDR3aa: CASSLAGTGGAYEQYF; v_gene: TRBV11-1
CDR3aa: CAWSVQSTYGYTF; v_gene: TRBV30
CDR3aa: CASRPGVNSNQPQHF; v_gene: TRBV6-5
CDR3aa: CASSPAVVTDTQYF; v_gene: TRBV9
CDR3aa: CASRQSLQETQYF; v_gene: TRBV5-1
CDR3aa: CASSLAGRPTDTQYF; v_gene: TRBV5-6
CDR3aa: CAWSQQGETGYTF; v_gene: TRBV30
CDR3aa: CASRRTGQGGPEAFF; v_gene: TRBV9
CDR3aa: CATSRGRDSNRPQHF; v_gene: TRBV15
CDR3aa: CASSQVQQGLMSGYTF; v_gene: TRBV4-1